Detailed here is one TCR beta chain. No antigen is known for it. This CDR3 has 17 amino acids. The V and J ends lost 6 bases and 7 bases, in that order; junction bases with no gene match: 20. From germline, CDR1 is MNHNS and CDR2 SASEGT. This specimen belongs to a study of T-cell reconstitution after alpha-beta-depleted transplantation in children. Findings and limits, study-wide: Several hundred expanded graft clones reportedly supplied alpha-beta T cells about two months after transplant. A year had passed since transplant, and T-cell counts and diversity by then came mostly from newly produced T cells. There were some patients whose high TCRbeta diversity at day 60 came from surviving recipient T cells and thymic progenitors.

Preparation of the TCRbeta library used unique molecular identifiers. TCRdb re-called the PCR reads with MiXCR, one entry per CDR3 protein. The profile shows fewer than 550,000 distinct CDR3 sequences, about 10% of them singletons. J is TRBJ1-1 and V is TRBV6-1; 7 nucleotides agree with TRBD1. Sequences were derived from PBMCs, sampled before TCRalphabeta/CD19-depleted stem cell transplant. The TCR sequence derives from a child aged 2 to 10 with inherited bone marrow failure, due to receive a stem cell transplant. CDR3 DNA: TGTGCCAGCAGGTCCTTCAGGGGGGTAGTCGAACTCGATGAAGCTTTCTTT. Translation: CASRSFRGVVELDEAFF.